This T cell receptor beta chain is drawn from a study of cytomegalovirus exposure and HLA in healthy donors. Looking at the study overall: The same platform was used for the 110 or so validation repertoires as for the approximately 610 first-cohort repertoires, as reported in a later analysis. Overall study results and limits: The study flagged some 180 TCR beta chains as cytomegalovirus-associated. A few chains tied to CMV proved CMV antigen-specific in vitro.

The sample holds a few counts of this clone. As yet, its antigen is unknown. Clones were read by immunoSEQ multiplex PCR, and TCRdb kept only the in-frame ones, dropping some. The data contain 150,000 to 180,000 clones, around 84% of them singletons. The CDR3 length is 13 residues. V lost 3 bases to trimming and J lost 4 bases, with 7 bases between them. The germline gives CDR1 MGHDK, CDR2 SYGVNS. The sample comprised PBMCs. The rearrangement joins TRBV25-1 to TRBJ1-3; D is uncertain. This TCR was sampled from a human donor in good health. The chain's CDR3 is CASSETRGNTIYF. CDR3 nucleotide sequence: TGTGCCAGCAGTGAGACTCGGGGAAACACCATATATTTT.